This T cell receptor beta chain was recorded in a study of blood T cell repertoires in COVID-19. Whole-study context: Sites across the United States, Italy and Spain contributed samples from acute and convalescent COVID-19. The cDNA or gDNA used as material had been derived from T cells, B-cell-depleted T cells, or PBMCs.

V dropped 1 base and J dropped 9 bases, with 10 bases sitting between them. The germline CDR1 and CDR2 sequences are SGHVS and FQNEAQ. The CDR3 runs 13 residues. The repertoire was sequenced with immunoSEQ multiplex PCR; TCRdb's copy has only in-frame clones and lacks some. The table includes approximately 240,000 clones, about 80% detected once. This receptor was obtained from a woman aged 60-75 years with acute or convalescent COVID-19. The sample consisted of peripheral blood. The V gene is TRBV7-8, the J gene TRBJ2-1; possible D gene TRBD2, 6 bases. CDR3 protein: CASSLGTKSEQFF. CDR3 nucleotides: TGTGCCAGCAGCTTAGGGACTAAGAGTGAGCAGTTCTTC.